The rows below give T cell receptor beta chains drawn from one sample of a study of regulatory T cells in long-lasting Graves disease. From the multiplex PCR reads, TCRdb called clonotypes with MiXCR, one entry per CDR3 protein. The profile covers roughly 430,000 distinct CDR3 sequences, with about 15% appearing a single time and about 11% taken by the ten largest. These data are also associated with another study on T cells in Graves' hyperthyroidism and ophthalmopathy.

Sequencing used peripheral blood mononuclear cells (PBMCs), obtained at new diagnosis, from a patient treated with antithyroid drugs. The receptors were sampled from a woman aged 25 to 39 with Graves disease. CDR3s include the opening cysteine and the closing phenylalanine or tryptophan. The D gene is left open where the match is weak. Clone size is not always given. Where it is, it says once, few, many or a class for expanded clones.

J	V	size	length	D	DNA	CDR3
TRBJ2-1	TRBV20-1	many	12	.	TGCAGTGCCCCCCCGCCGACGAATGAGCAGTTCTTC	CSAPPPTNEQFF
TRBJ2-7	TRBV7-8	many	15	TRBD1	TGTGCCAGCAGCTTAGCCAGACAGGGGGTAGGGGAGCAGTACTTC	CASSLARQGVGEQYF
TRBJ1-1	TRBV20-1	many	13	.	TGCAGTGCGCCACCGGGGGTGAACACTGAAGCTTTCTTT	CSAPPGVNTEAFF
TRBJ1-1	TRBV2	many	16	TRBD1	TGTGCCAGCATTCCACCCCGGACAGGGGTGAACACTGAAGCTTTCTTT	CASIPPRTGVNTEAFF
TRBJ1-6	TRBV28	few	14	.	TGTGCCACCCTGAGGGAGCTTGATAATTCACCCCTCCACTTT	CATLRELDNSPLHF
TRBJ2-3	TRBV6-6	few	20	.	TGTGCCAGCAGTTACTCGTTTACGGGGGTAACGAATCGATTCACAGATACGCAGTATTTT	CASSYSFTGVTNRFTDTQYF
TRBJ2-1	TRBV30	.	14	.	TGTGCCTGGAAGCCAGATTACAGGGTCAATGAGCAGTTCTTC	CAWKPDYRVNEQFF
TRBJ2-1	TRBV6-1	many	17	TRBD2	TGTGCCAGCAGCGGACTAGCGGGCCTAAGCTCCTACAATGAGCAGTTCTTC	CASSGLAGLSSYNEQFF
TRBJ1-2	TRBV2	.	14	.	TGTGCCAGCAGTGCTGCAACAACTAACTATGGCTACACCTTC	CASSAATTNYGYTF
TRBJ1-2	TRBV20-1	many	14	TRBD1	TGCAGTGCTGTCCACAGGGGCGGGCAATATGGCTACACCTTC	CSAVHRGGQYGYTF
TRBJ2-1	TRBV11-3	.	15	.	TGTGCCAGCAGCCCTGGGGGGAGCTCCTACAATGATCAGTTCTTC	CASSPGGSSYNDQFF
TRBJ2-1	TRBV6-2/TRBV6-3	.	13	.	TGTGCCAGCAGTTACCGGGCGGGCAATGAGCAGTTCTTC	CASSYRAGNEQFF
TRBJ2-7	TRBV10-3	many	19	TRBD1	TGTGCCATCAGTGGGGTGGGACAGGGGACCGCGGGAGGACTCTACGAGCAGTACTTC	CAISGVGQGTAGGLYEQYF
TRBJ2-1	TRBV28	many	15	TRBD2	TGTGCCAGCAGGCTTAGCGGGAGCGCCTACAATGAGCAGTTCTTC	CASRLSGSAYNEQFF